This TCR beta chain stems from a study of graft-versus-host responses after intestinal transplantation. Study as a whole: The study gave all recipients anti-thymocyte globulin induction, then tacrolimus and steroids for two to three years. General study points: Those patients showing graft-donor T cell macrochimerism displayed high graft-versus-host to host-versus-graft clonal ratios in allografts. The marrow of recipients harbored GvH clones, and ileum or blood showed some of them first. Early declines in HvG clones that occurred post-transplant were associated with peak circulating GvH clone levels.

The repertoire was sequenced with immunoSEQ multiplex PCR; TCRdb's copy has only in-frame clones and lacks some. The sample holds some 44,000 clones, approximately 95% seen once. In germline, CDR1 is SGDLS, CDR2 YYNGEE. This CDR3 has 16 residues. V lost 3 bases, J lost 3 bases, and 7 bases stayed unmatched. Concerning this clone itself: The antigen remains unidentified. This same CDR3 is encoded by further DNA sequences in the sample.

The receptor was derived from a human patient who received an intestinal transplant, so some T cells may come from the graft donor. The chain is built from TRBV9 and TRBJ2-7, with 12 positions matching TRBD1. The starting material was PBMCs, obtained about 320 days after intestinal transplant. The CDR3 region has the DNA TGTGCCAGCAGCGGGGGAGGGACAGGGGGCGACTACGAGCAGTACTTC. The encoded protein is CASSGGGTGGDYEQYF.